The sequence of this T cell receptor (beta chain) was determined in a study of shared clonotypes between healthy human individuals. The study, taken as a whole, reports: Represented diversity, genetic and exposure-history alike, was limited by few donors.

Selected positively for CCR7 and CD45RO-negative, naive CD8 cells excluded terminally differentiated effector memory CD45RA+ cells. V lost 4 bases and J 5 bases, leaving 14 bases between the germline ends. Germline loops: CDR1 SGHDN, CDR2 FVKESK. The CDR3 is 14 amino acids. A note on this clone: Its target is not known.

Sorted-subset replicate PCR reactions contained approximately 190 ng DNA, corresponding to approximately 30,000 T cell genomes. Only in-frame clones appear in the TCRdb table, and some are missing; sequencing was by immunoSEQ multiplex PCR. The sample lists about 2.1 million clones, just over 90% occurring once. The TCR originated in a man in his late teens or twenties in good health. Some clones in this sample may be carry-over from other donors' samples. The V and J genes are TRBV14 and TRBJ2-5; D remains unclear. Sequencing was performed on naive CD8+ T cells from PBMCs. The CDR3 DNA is TGTGCCAGCAGCCGAAATCAAAACGGGGAGACCCAGTACTTC. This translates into CASSRNQNGETQYF.